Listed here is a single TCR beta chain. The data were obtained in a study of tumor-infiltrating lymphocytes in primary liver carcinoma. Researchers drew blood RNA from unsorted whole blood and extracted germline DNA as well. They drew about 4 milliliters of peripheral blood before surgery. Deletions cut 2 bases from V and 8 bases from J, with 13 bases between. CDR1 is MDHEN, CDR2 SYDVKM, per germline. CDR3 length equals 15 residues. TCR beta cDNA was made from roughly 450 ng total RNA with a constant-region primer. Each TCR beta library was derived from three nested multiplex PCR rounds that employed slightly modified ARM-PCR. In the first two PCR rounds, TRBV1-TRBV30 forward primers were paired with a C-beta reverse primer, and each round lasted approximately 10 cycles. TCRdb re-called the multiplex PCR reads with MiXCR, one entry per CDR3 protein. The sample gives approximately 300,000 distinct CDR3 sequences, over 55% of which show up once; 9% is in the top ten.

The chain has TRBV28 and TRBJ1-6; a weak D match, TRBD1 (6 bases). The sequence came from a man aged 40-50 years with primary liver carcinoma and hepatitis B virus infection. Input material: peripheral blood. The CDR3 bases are TGTGCCAGCAGTTTAGAGTTAGGGGGACATTCACCCCTCCACTTT. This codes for CASSLELGGHSPLHF.